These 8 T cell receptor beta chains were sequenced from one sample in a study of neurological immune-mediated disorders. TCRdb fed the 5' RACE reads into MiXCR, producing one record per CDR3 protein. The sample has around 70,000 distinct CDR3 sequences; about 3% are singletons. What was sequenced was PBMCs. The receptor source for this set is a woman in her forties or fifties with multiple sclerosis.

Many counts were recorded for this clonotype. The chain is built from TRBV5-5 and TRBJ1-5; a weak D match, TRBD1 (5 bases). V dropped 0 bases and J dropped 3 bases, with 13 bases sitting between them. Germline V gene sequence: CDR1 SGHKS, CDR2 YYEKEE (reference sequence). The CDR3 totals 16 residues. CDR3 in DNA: TGTGCCAGCAGCTTGGGGGGCGGTGACGCCAATCAGCCCCAGCATTTT. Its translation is CASSLGGGDANQPQHF.

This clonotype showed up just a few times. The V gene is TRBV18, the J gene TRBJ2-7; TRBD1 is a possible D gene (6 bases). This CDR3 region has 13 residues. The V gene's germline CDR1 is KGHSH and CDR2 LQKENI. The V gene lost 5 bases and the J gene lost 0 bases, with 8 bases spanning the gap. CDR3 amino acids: CASSADSSYEQYF. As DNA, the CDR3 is TGTGCCAGCTCAGCGGACAGCTCCTACGAGCAGTACTTC.

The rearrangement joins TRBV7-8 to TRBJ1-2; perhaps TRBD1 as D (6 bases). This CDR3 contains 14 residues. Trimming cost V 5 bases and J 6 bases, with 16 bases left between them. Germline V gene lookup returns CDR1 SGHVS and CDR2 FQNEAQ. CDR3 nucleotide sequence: TGTGCCAGCAGCCCCGGGACACGACGGCATGGCTACACCTTC. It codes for CASSPGTRRHGYTF.

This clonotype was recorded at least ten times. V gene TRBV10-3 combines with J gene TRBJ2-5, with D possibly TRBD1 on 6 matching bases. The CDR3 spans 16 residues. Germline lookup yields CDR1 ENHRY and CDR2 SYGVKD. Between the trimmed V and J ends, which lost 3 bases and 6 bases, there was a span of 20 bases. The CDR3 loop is CAISDQDSKLVKTQYF. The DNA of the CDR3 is TGTGCCATCAGTGACCAGGACAGTAAGTTGGTGAAGACCCAGTACTTC.

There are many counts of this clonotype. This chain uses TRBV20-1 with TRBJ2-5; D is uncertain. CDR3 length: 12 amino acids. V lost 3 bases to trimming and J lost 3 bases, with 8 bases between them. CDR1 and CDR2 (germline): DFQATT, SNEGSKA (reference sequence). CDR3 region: CSASPKKETQYF. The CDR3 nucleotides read TGCAGTGCTAGCCCTAAGAAAGAGACCCAGTACTTC.

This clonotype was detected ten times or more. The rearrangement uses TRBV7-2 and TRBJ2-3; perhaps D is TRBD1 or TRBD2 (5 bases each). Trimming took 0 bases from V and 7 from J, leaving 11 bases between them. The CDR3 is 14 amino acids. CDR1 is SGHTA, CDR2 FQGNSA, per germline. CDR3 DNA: TGTGCCAGCAGCTTAGCGGGGGACGATCATACGCAGTATTTT. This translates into CASSLAGDDHTQYF.

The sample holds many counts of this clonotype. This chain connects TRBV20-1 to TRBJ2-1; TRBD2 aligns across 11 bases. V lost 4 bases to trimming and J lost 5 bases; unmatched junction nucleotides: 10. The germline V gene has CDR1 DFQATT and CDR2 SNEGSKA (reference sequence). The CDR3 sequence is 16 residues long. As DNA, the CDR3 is TGCAGTGCTATTCTGGGACTTAGCGGGAGGGACAATGAGCAGTTCTTC. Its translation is CSAILGLSGRDNEQFF.

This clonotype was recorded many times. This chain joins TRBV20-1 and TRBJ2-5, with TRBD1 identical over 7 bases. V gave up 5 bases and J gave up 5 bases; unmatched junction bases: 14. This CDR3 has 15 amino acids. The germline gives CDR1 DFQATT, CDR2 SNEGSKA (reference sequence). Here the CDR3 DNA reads TGCAGTGCTCCAATAACTCAGGGGGTAGGGGAGACCCAGTACTTC. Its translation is CSAPITQGVGETQYF.